This T cell receptor (beta chain) was captured by sequencing in a study of metastatic and nonmetastatic thyroid tumors. Study-wide results and caveats: Significantly higher TCR beta diversity was reportedly seen in malignant thyroid tumors than benign nodules, in blood and tumor.

Germline trimming cut 4 bases from V and 4 bases from J; bases unmatched to any gene: 4. CDR3 length: 15 amino acids. Germline V lookup: CDR1 MNHNS, CDR2 SASEGT. Ten or more counts support this clone. Its antigen is currently unknown. Thyroid surgery had not been preceded by any treatment in any patient. TCRdb re-called clones via MiXCR from the PCR reads. The data show under 45,000 clones, roughly 27% seen once. This clonotype originated in a male donor with papillary thyroid cancer or a benign thyroid nodule (not recorded which). Some clones in this sample may be carry-over from other donors' samples. Sample: blood. The chain couples TRBV6-1 to TRBJ2-6, with 7 bases identical to TRBD1. The CDR3 region is CASSADRAGANVLTF. The CDR3 bases are TGTGCCAGCAGTGCAGACAGGGCCGGGGCCAACGTCCTGACTTTC.